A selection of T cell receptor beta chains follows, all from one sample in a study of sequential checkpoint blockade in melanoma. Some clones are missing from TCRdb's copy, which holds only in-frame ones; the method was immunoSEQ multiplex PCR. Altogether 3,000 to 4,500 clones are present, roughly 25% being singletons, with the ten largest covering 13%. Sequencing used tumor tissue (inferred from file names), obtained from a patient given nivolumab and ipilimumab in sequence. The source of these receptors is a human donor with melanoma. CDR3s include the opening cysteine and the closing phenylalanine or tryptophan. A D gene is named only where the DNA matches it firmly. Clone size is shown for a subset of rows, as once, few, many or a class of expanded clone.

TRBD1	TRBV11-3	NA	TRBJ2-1	CASSLVTGGGRNEQFF	TGTGCCAGCAGCTTAGTTACAGGGGGTGGTCGCAATGAGCAGTTCTTC
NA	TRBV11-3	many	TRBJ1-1	CASSPASGQTEAFF	TGTGCCAGCAGCCCGGCGAGCGGACAGACTGAAGCTTTCTTT
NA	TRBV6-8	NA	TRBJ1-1	CASSGRQWAMNTEAFF	TGTGCCAGCAGTGGAAGACAGTGGGCTATGAACACTGAAGCTTTCTTT
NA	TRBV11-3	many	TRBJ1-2	CASSLVQGMGGYTF	TGTGCCAGCAGCTTGGTGCAGGGTATGGGCGGCTACACCTTC
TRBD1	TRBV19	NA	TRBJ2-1	CASHRTQTGVNEQFF	TGTGCCAGCCATCGGACCCAGACAGGGGTGAATGAGCAGTTCTTC
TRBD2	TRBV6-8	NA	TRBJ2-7	CASSYLAGGLDEQYF	TGTGCCAGCAGTTACCTAGCGGGGGGGCTCGACGAGCAGTACTTC
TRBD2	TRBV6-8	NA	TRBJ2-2	CASSDLADNTGELFF	TGTGCCAGCAGTGACCTAGCGGATAACACCGGGGAGCTGTTTTTT
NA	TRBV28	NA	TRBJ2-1	CASSLLRANNEQFF	TGTGCCAGCAGTTTGCTCAGGGCCAACAATGAGCAGTTCTTC
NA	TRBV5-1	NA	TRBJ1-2	CASSPVLDSPYGYTF	TGCGCCAGCTCCCCGGTTCTAGACAGCCCATATGGCTACACCTTC
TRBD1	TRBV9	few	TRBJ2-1	CASSVTGVEQFF	TGTGCCAGCAGCGTCACAGGGGTTGAGCAGTTCTTC
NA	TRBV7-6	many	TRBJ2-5	CASSNLPMTVGETQYF	TGTGCCAGCAGCAACCTCCCTATGACGGTCGGGGAGACCCAGTACTTC
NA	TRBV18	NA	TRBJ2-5	CASSPTAPPQARYQETQYF	TGTGCCAGCTCTCCGACAGCCCCCCCCCAAGCCAGGTACCAAGAGACCCAGTACTTC
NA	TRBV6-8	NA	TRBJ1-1	CASSDSENTEAFF	TGTGCCAGCAGTGACTCCGAGAACACTGAAGCTTTCTTT
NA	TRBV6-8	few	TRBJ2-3	CASSYRGTGTDTQYF	TGTGCCAGCAGTTATCGGGGGACAGGCACAGATACGCAGTATTTT
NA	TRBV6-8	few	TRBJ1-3	CASRPGGTGSGNTIYF	TGTGCCAGCAGGCCGGGGGGAACGGGCTCTGGAAACACCATATATTTT
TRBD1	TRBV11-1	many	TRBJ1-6	CASRSQGDSSPLHF	TGTGCCAGCAGATCTCAGGGGGATTCCTCACCCCTCCACTTT
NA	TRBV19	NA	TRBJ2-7	CASSREFSYEQYF	TGTGCCAGCTCCCGGGAGTTCTCCTACGAGCAGTACTTC
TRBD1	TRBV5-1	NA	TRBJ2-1	CASSLGQGAYNEQFF	TGCGCCAGCAGCTTGGGACAGGGCGCCTACAATGAGCAGTTCTTC
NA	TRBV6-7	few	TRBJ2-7	CASRGNYEQYF	TGTGCCAGCAGAGGAAACTACGAGCAGTACTTC
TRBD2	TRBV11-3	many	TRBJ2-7	CASSLPGLANEQYF	TGTGCCAGCAGCTTACCGGGACTAGCAAACGAGCAGTACTTC
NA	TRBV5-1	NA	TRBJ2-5	CASSLVAGVRETQYF	TGCGCCAGCAGCTTGGTGGCAGGGGTTCGCGAGACCCAGTACTTC
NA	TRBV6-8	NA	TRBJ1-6	CASSQGWAAVSWGNSPLHF	TGTGCCAGCAGCCAGGGTTGGGCGGCGGTCTCCTGGGGGAATTCACCCCTCCACTTT
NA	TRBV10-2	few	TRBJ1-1	CASTFRRDSSPNTEAFF	TGCGCCAGCACTTTTCGAAGGGATTCATCCCCGAACACTGAAGCTTTCTTT
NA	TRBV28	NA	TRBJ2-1	CASSLRLAIKAYNEQFF	TGTGCCAGCAGTCTCCGCCTGGCGATTAAGGCCTACAATGAGCAGTTCTTC
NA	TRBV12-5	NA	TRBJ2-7	CASTLHPDGEQYF	TGTGCCAGCACTCTCCACCCGGATGGGGAGCAGTACTTC
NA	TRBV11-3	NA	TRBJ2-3	CASSFRGTSTDTQYF	TGTGCCAGCAGCTTTCGGGGTACTAGCACAGATACGCAGTATTTT
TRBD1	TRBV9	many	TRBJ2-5	CASSEGGRILETQYF	TGTGCCAGCAGTGAAGGGGGCAGGATCTTAGAGACCCAGTACTTC
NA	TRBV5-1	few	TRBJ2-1	CASSLARGDYNEQFF	TGCGCCAGCAGCTTGGCCAGGGGAGATTACAATGAGCAGTTCTTC
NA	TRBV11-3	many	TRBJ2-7	CASSPLVGSSAYEQYF	TGTGCCAGCAGCCCCTTGGTGGGTAGCTCGGCCTACGAGCAGTACTTC
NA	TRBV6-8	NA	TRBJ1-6	CASSYANNSPLHF	TGTGCCAGCAGTTACGCCAATAATTCACCCCTCCACTTT
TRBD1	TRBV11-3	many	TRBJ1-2	CASSPRDRVYYGYTF	TGTGCCAGCAGCCCACGGGACAGGGTGTACTATGGCTACACCTTC
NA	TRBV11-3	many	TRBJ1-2	CASSLGGERGIYGYTF	TGTGCCAGCAGCTTAGGAGGTGAAAGGGGGATCTATGGCTACACCTTC
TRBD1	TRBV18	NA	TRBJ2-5	CASSPGQGGHQETQYF	TGTGCCAGCTCCCCTGGACAGGGGGGGCACCAAGAGACCCAGTACTTC
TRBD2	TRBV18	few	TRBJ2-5	CASSPQLSSGGFQETQYF	TGTGCCAGCTCACCACAACTCTCTAGCGGGGGATTCCAAGAGACCCAGTACTTC
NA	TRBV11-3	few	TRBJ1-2	CASSFSEDTYYGYTF	TGTGCCAGCAGCTTCTCTGAGGACACCTACTATGGCTACACCTTC
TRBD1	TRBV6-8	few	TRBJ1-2	CASRGQGAGSYGGYTF	TGTGCCAGCAGGGGACAGGGGGCTGGATCCTATGGTGGCTACACCTTC
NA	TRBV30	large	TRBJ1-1	CAWSVLGGWNTEAFF	TGTGCCTGGAGTGTACTGGGCGGATGGAACACTGAAGCTTTCTTT
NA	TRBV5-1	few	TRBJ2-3	CASSLGSGPRTDTQYF	TGCGCCAGCAGCTTGGGGTCGGGACCCCGCACAGATACGCAGTATTTT
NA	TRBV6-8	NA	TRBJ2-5	CASSYSMGRGPIETQYF	TGTGCCAGCAGTTACTCGATGGGGCGGGGGCCTATAGAGACCCAGTACTTC
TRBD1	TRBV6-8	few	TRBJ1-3	CASSWTGTGNTIYF	TGTGCCAGCAGTTGGACAGGGACTGGAAACACCATATATTTT